A single T cell receptor beta chain is shown here with its context. V shed 7 bases, J shed 2 bases, and the junction held 5 bases outside the gene matches. The CDR3 covers 13 residues. The V gene's germline CDR1 is MDHEN and CDR2 SYDVKM. These data are taken from a study of cytomegalovirus exposure and HLA in healthy donors. The primer mix had 60 Vbeta and 13 Jbeta primers. Here immunoSEQ multiplex PCR was the method, and the copy in TCRdb shows in-frame clones only, minus some. Here the sample spans 200,000 to 250,000 clones, around 83% being singletons. The receptor was derived from a woman aged 40 to 50 in good health and CMV-seronegative. J is TRBJ2-7 and V is TRBV28; TRBD2 matches at 7 bases. The specimen was PBMCs. Here the CDR3 DNA reads TGTGCCAGCACGCGGGGGAGTCCCTACGAGCAGTACTTC. As protein: CASTRGSPYEQYF. Full variable domain (outside the CDR3, taken from reference TRBV28 and TRBJ2-7): DVKVTQSSRYLVKRTGEKVFLECVQDMDHENMFWYRQDPGLGLRLIYFSYDVKMKEKGDIPEGYSVSREKKERFSLILESASTNQTSMYLCASTRGSPYEQYFGPGTRLTVT.